A selection of T cell receptor beta chains follows, all from one sample in a study of cytomegalovirus exposure and HLA in healthy donors. TCRdb's copy holds only in-frame clones and misses some; the assay was immunoSEQ multiplex PCR. The data show approximately 170,000 clones, around 67% seen once. The sequenced sample consisted of PBMCs. These receptors all stem from a woman aged 18-30 years in good health and CMV-seropositive. The conserved cysteine and the conserved F or W are not part of the CDR3 here.

j_call v_call cdr3_aa
TRBJ2-7 TRBV2 ASSDWTAGSYEQY
TRBJ1-2 TRBV27 ASSTGVYYGYT
TRBJ1-3 TRBV27 ASSSHGEAGNTIY
TRBJ2-5 TRBV5-4 ASSFWAFQETQY
TRBJ1-5 TRBV5-4 ASSLGREADQPQH
TRBJ1-1 TRBV19 ASSLRGARAF
TRBJ1-1 TRBV18 ASSPGQAAF
TRBJ2-1 TRBV29-1 SVEDQEGNEQF
TRBJ2-3 TRBV5-8 ASSNDHRLAGLPLTDTQY
TRBJ2-3 TRBV2 ASSNTSPLGTDTQY
TRBJ1-5 TRBV27 ASWDSYQPQH
TRBJ2-1 TRBV30 AWSRGLANDEQF
TRBJ2-2 TRBV7-2 ASSFYGTGELF
TRBJ2-3 TRBV6-5 ASSYSQTSGPDTQY
TRBJ2-1 TRBV7-6 ASSLASGSSNEQF
TRBJ2-1 TRBV6-5 ASSYRVNNEQF
TRBJ1-1 TRBV27 ASSLAGMNTEAF
TRBJ1-6 TRBV5-1 ASSPSEPLRPLH
TRBJ2-6 TRBV2 ASRADSGANVLT
TRBJ2-6 TRBV27 ASSFRQGALRSGANVLT
TRBJ1-2 TRBV29-1 SALRTEPFYGYT
TRBJ2-1 TRBV6-5 ASSRPPRDEQF
TRBJ2-5 TRBV7-2 ASRRGGWETQY
TRBJ1-2 TRBV9 ASSGLYGYT
TRBJ2-1 TRBV5-4 ASSSAGLAGNEQF
TRBJ2-7 TRBV2 ASRGQGAFYEQY
TRBJ1-2 TRBV4-2 ASSQAGIGYT
TRBJ1-6 TRBV6-5 ASRTGQRNSPLH
TRBJ1-2 TRBV6-1 ASTRQGYGYT
TRBJ2-7 TRBV5-1 ASSARGTGAYEQY
TRBJ2-7 TRBV28 ASSGLLDFNYEQY
TRBJ1-1 TRBV2 AGGWQRGTEAF
TRBJ2-1 TRBV5-6 ASSKDSNSYNEQF
TRBJ2-5 TRBV7-2 ASSLTSGRVGETQY
TRBJ1-2 TRBV7-2 ASSLSGQTNYGYT
TRBJ2-7 TRBV27 ASRDSYYEQY
TRBJ2-2 TRBV27 ASSAVRLAGGRTGELF
TRBJ2-1 TRBV4-3 ASSQDRVSYNEQF
TRBJ2-5 TRBV15 ATSRGPLETQY
TRBJ2-7 TRBV10-3 AISESWASGLLEQY
TRBJ2-7 TRBV18 ASSPVSSYEQY
TRBJ1-5 TRBV7-2 ASSLTRGALQPQH
TRBJ1-6 TRBV10-1 ASRLSPRQECPAANSPLH
TRBJ2-7 TRBV5-1 ASSLGVAGPYEQY